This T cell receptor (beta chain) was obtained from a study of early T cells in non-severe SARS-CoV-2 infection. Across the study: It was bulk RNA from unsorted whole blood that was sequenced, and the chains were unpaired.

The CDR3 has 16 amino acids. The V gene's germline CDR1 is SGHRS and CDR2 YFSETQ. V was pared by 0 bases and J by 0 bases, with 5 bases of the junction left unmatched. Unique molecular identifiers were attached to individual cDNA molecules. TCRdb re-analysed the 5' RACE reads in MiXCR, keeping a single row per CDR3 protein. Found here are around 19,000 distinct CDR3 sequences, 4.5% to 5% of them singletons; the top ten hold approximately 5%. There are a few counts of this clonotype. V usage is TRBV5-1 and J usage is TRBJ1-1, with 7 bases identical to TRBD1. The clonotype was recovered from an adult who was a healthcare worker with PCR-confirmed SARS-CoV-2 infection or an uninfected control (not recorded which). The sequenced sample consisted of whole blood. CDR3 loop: CASSLARDSMNTEAFF. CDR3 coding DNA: TGCGCCAGCAGCTTGGCAAGGGACAGCATGAACACTGAAGCTTTCTTT.